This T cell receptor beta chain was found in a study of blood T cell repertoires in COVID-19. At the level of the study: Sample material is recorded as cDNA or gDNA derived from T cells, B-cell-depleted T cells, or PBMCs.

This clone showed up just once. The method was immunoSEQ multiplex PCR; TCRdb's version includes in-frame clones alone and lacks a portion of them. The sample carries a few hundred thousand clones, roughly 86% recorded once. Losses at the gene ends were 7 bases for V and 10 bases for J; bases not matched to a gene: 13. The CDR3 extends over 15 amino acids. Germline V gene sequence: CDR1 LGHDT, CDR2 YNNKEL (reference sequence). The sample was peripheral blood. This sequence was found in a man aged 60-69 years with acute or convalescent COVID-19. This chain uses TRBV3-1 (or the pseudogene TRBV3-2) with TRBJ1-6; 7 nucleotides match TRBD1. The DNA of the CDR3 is TGTGCCAGCACCCCCGACAGGGTTGCAGGATCACCCCTCCACTTT. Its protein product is CASTPDRVAGSPLHF.